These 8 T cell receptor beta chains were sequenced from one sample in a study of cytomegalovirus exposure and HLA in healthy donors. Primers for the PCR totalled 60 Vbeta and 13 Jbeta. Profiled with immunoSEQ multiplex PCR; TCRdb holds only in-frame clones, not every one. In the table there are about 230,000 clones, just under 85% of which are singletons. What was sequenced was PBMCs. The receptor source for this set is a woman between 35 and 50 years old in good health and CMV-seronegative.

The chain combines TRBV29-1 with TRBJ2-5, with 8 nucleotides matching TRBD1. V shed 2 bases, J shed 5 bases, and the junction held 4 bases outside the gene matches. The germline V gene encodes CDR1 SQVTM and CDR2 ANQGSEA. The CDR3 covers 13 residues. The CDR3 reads CSVEQGAGETQYF. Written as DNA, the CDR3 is TGCAGCGTTGAACAGGGGGCAGGGGAGACCCAGTACTTC.

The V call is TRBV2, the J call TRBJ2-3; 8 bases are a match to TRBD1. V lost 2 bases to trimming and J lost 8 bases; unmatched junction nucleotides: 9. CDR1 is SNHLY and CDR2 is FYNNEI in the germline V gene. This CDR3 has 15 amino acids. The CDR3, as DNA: TGTGCCAGCAGTGAATGGTATGGCGACAGGGGTACGCAGTATTTT. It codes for CASSEWYGDRGTQYF.

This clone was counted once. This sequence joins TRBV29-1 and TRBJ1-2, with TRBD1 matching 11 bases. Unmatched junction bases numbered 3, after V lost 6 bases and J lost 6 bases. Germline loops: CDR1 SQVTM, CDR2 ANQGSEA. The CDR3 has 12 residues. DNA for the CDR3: TGCAGCGTAGTGGGACAGGGGGATGGCTACACCTTC. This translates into CSVVGQGDGYTF.

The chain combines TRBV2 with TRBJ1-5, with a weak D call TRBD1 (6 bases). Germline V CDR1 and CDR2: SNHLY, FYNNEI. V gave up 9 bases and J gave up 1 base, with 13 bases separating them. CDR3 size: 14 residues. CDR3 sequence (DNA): TGTGCCAGTTCACAGGGATCGAGCAATCAGCCCCAGCATTTT. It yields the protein CASSQGSSNQPQHF.

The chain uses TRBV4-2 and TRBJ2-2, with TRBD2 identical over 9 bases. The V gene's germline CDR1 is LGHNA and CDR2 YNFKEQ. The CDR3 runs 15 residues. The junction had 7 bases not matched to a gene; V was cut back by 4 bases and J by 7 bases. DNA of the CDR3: TGTGCCAGCAGCCGAGCGGGACTAGCTGTCGGGGAGCTGTTTTTT. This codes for CASSRAGLAVGELFF.

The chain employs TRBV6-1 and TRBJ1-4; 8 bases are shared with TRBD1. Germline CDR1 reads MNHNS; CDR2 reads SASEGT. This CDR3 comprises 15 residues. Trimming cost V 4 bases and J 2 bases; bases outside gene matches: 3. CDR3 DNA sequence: TGTGCCAGCAGTGTCTACAGGGGGACTAATGAAAAACTGTTTTTT. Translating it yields CASSVYRGTNEKLFF.

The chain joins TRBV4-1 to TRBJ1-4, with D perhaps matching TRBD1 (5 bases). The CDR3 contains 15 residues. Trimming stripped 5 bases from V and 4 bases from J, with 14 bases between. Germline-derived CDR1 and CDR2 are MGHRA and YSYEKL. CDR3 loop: CASSFDRSLNEKLFF. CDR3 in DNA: TGCGCCAGCAGCTTTGACAGATCCCTTAATGAAAAACTGTTTTTT.

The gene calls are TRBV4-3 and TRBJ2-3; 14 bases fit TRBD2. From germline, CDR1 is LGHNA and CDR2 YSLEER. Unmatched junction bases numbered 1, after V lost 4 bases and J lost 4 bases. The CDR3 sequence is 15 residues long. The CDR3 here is CASSPTSGGADTQYF. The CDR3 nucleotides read TGCGCCAGCAGCCCGACTAGCGGGGGGGCAGATACGCAGTATTTT.